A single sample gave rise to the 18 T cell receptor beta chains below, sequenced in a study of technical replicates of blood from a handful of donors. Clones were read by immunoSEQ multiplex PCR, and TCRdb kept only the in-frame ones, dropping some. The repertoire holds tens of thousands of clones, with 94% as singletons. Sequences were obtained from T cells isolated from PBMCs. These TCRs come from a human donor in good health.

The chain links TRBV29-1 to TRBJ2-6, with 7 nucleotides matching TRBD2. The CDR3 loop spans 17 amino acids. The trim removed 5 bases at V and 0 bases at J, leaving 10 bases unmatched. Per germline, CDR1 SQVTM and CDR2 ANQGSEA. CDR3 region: CSVLGGTGFSGANVLTF. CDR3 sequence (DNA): TGCAGCGTTTTGGGAGGGACGGGATTCTCTGGGGCCAACGTCCTGACTTTC.

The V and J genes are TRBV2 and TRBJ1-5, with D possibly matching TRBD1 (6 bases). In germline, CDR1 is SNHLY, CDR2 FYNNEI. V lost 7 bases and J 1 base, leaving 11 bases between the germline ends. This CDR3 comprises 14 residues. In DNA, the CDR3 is TGTGCCAGCATCGGGGGGGCGAGCAATCAGCCCCAGCATTTT. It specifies CASIGGASNQPQHF.

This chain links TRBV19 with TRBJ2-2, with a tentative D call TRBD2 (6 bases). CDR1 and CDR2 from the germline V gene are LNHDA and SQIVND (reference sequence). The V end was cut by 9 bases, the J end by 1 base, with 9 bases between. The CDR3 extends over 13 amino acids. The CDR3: CASHSGNTGELFF. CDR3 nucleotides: TGTGCCAGCCATAGCGGGAACACCGGGGAGCTGTTTTTT.

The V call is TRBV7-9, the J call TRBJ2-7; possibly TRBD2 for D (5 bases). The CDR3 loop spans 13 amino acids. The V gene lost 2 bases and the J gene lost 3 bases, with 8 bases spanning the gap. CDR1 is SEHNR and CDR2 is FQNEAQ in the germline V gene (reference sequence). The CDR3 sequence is CASSLRDNYEQYF. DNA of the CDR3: TGTGCCAGCAGCTTACGGGATAACTACGAGCAGTACTTC.

The CDR3 here is CASSLLLAGPYNEQFF. For the CDR3, the DNA is TGTGCCAGCAGTCTCCTACTAGCGGGGCCCTACAATGAGCAGTTCTTC. This rearrangement joins TRBV27 to TRBJ2-1; 10 bases map to TRBD2. Losses at the gene ends were 5 bases for V and 2 bases for J; bases not matched to a gene: 6. In germline, CDR1 is MNHEY, CDR2 SMNVEV (reference sequence). The CDR3 runs 16 residues.

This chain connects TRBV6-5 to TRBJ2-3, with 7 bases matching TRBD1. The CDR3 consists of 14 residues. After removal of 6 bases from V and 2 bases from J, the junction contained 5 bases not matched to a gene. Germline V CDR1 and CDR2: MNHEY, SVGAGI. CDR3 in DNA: TGTGCCAGCAGAAAAGGGGGCCCCACAGATACGCAGTATTTT. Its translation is CASRKGGPTDTQYF.

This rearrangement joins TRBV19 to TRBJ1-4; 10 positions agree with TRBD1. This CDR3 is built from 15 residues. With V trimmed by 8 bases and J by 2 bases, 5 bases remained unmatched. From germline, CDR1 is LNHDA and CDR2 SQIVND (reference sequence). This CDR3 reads CASSGTGATNEKLFF. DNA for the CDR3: TGTGCCAGTTCCGGGACAGGGGCTACTAATGAAAAACTGTTTTTT.

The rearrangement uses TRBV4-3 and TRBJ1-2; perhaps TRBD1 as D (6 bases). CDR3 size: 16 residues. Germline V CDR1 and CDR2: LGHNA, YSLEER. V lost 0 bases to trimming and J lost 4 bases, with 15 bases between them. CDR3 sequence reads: CASSQDRGGSLYGYTF. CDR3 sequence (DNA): TGCGCCAGCAGCCAAGATCGCGGGGGCTCGCTCTATGGCTACACCTTC.

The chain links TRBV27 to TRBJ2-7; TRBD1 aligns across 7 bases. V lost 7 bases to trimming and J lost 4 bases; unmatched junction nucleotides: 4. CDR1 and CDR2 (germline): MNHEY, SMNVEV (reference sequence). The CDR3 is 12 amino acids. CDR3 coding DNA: TGTGCCAGCATGGACAGGAAGTACGAGCAGTACTTC. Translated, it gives CASMDRKYEQYF.

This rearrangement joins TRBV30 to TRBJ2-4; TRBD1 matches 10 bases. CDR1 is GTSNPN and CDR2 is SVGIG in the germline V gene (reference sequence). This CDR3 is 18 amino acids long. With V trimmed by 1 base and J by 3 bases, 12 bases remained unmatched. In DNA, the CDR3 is TGTGCCTGGAGTGGGGGACAGGGGATGGGGAGGGTCAAAAACATTCAGTACTTC. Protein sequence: CAWSGGQGMGRVKNIQYF.

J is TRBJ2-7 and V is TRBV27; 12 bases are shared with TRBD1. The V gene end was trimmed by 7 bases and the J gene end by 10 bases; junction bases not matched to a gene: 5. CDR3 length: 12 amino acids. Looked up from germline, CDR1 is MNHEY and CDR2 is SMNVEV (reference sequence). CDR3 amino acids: CASIGTGGGQYF. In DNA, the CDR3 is TGTGCCAGCATCGGGACAGGGGGCGGACAGTACTTC.

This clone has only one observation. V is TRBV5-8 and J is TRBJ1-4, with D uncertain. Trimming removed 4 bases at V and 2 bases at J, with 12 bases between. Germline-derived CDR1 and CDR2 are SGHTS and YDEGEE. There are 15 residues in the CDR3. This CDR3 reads CASSPSGLTNEKLFF. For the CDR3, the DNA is TGTGCCAGCAGCCCCTCTGGGCTCACTAATGAAAAACTGTTTTTT.

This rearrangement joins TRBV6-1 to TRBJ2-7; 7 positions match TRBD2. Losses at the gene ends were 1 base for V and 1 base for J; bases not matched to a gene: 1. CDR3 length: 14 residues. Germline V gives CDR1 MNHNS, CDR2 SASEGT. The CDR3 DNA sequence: TGTGCCAGCAGTGAAGTGGGGGGGTCCTACGAGCAGTACTTC. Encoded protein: CASSEVGGSYEQYF.

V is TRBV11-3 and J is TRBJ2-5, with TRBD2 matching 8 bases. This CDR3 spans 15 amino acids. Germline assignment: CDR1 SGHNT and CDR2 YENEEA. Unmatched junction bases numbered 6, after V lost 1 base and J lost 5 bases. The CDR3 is CASSLGTSSAETQYF. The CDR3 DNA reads TGTGCCAGCAGCTTAGGGACTAGCTCTGCGGAGACCCAGTACTTC.

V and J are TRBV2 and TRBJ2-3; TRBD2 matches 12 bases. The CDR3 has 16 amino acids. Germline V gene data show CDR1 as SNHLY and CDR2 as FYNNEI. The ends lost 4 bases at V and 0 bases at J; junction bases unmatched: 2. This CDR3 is CASSGGTSGSTDTQYF. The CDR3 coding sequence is TGTGCCAGCAGTGGGGGGACTAGCGGGAGCACAGATACGCAGTATTTT.

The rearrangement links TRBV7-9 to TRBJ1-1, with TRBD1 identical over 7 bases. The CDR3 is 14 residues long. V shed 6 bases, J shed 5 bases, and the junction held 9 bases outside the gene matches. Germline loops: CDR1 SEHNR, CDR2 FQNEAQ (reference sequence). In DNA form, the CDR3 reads TGTGCCAGCAGTAGTAACAGGGGAAGAACTGAAGCTTTCTTT. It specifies CASSSNRGRTEAFF.

The CDR3 DNA reads TGTGCCAGCAGTTTAGGCGGGACCCGGACCTACGAGCAGTACTTC. Protein product: CASSLGGTRTYEQYF. This sequence joins TRBV27 and TRBJ2-7; D may be TRBD2 (6 bases). With 2 bases removed from V and 2 bases from J, the gap between germline ends came to 13 bases. CDR1 is MNHEY and CDR2 is SMNVEV in the germline V gene (reference sequence). The CDR3 loop spans 15 amino acids.

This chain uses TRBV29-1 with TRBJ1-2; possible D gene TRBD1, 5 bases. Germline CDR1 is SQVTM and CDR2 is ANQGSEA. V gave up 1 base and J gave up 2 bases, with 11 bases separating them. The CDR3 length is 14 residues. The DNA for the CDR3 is TGCAGCGTTGAAGGGGGCAGGGAAAACTATGGCTACACCTTC. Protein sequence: CSVEGGRENYGYTF.